This entry is about one T cell receptor beta chain. No antigen is known for it. Reverse transcribed after extraction, RNA yielded cDNA as the sequencing template. Sequencing was performed with immunoSEQ multiplex PCR; in TCRdb, only in-frame clones are kept and a portion is missing. The table records 90,000 or so clones, roughly 40% of them present only once. The sample comes from a study of CD8+ T cells in alopecia areata. The study's findings and limits: Clonality exceeded that of normal scalp in lesional scalp, most notably in alopecia totalis/universalis. Scalp and blood retained many expanded lesional clones during tofacitinib. Among patients, TCR sharing was less clear than in mice, a difference possibly due in part to HLA diversity in the patient population.

Treatment in this sample: oral pan-JAK inhibitor, 5-10 mg twice daily. Looked up from germline, CDR1 is GTSNPN and CDR2 is SVGIG (reference sequence). Unmatched junction bases numbered 8, after V lost 3 bases and J lost 4 bases. The CDR3 has 14 amino acids. The source of this sequence is a human donor with alopecia areata. The sample was CD8+ T cells sorted from blood, taken at week 24, from a patient treated with tofacitinib. The chain is built from TRBV30 and TRBJ2-5; 7 bases align to TRBD2. In DNA form, the CDR3 reads TGTGCCTGGAGCCCCCGGGGAGGGGCAGAGACCCAGTACTTC. Translation gives CAWSPRGGAETQYF.